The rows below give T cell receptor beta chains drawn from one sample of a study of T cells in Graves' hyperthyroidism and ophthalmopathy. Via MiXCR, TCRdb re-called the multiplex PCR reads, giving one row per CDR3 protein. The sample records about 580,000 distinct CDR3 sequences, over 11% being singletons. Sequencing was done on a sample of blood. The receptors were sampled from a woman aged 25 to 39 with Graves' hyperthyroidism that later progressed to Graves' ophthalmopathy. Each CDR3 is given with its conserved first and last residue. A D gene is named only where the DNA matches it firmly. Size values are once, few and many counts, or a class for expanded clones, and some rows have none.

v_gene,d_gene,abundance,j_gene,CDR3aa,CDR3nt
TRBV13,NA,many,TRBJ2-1,CASSSPRRGEQFF,TGTGCCAGCAGCTCACCTAGACGGGGGGAGCAGTTCTTC
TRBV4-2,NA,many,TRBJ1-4,CASSPVIAGFDEKLFF,TGTGCCAGCAGCCCCGTCATAGCGGGGTTCGACGAAAAACTGTTTTTT
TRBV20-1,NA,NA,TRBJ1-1,CSASGPNTEAFF,TGCAGTGCTAGTGGGCCGAACACTGAAGCTTTCTTT
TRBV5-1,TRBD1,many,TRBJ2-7,CASSNGQGYEQYF,TGTGCCAGCAGCAACGGACAGGGCTACGAGCAGTACTTC
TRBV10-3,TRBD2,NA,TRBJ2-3,CAISEGREGTQYF,TGTGCCATCAGTGAAGGGCGGGAGGGTACGCAGTATTTT
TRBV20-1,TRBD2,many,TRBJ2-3,CSARDREGLNTDTQYF,TGCAGTGCTAGAGATCGGGAGGGACTTAATACAGATACGCAGTATTTT
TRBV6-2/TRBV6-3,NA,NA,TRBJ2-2,CASNPGIWSGELFF,TGTGCCAGCAATCCAGGGATATGGTCCGGGGAGCTGTTTTTT
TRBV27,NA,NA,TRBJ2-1,CASSFGRNNEQFF,TGTGCCAGCAGTTTCGGCAGGAACAATGAGCAGTTCTTC
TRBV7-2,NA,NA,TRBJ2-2,CASSLAGFGELFF,TGTGCCAGCAGCTTAGCGGGTTTCGGGGAGCTGTTTTTT
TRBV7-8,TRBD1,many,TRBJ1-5,CASSWVDREAQPQHF,TGTGCCAGCAGCTGGGTCGACAGGGAGGCACAGCCCCAGCATTTT
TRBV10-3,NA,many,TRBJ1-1,CAISRFYGGQNTEAFF,TGTGCCATCAGTCGTTTTTATGGGGGGCAGAACACTGAAGCTTTCTTT
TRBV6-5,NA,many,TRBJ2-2,CASSYLTGVGELFF,TGTGCCAGCAGTTATCTTACGGGAGTCGGGGAGCTGTTTTTT
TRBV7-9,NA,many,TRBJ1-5,CASSPASRDNQPQHF,TGTGCCAGCAGCCCCGCGTCTAGGGACAATCAGCCCCAGCATTTT
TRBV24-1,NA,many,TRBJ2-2,CATSDLPGELFF,TGTGCCACCAGTGATTTGCCCGGGGAGCTGTTTTTT
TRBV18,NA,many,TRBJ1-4,CASSPVRGEKLFF,TGTGCCAGCTCACCTGTTAGGGGTGAAAAACTGTTTTTT
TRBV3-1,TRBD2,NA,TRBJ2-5,CASSQPGLGQETQYF,TGTGCCAGCAGCCAACCGGGACTAGGCCAAGAGACCCAGTACTTC
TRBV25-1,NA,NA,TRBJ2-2,CASTNRLDRTGELFF,TGTGCCAGCACAAACCGACTAGATCGGACCGGGGAGCTGTTTTTT
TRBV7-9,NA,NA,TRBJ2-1,CASSPAAGSSYNEQFF,TGTGCCAGCAGCCCCGCCGCTGGGAGCTCCTACAATGAGCAGTTCTTC
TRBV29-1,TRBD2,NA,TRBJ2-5,CSVEGSASGAQETQYF,TGCAGCGTTGAAGGGTCCGCTAGCGGGGCCCAAGAGACCCAGTACTTC
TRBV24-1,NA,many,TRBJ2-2,CATSDLSLATGELFF,TGTGCCACCAGTGATTTATCACTAGCAACTGGGGAGCTGTTTTTT
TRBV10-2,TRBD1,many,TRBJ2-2,CASRDRGSTGELFF,TGCGCCAGCAGGGACAGGGGCAGCACCGGGGAGCTGTTTTTT
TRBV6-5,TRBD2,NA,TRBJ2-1,CASSYVQREGRNEQFF,TGTGCCAGCAGTTACGTCCAGCGGGAGGGCCGAAATGAGCAGTTCTTC
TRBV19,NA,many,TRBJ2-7,CASSIPGPYEQYF,TGTGCCAGTAGTATCCCCGGGCCCTACGAGCAGTACTTC
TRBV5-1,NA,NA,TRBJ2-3,CASSLAGRSTDTQYF,TGCGCCAGCAGCTTGGCTGGTAGAAGCACAGATACGCAGTATTTT
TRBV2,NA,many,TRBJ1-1,CASSGQRIAEAFF,TGTGCCAGCAGTGGGCAGCGAATCGCTGAAGCTTTCTTT
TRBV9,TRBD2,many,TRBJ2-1,CASSVDSGGRTQGQFF,TGTGCCAGCAGCGTAGATAGCGGGGGACGGACCCAAGGGCAGTTCTTC
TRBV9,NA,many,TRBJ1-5,CASSPPQPQHF,TGTGCCAGCAGCCCCCCTCAGCCCCAGCATTTT
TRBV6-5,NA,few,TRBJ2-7,CASSYDETSSYEQYF,TGTGCCAGCAGTTACGACGAGACAAGCTCCTACGAGCAGTACTTC
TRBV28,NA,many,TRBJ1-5,CASSSNTNLRTRRQPQHF,TGTGCCAGCAGTTCCAACACTAATCTCAGGACTAGGCGGCAGCCCCAGCATTTT
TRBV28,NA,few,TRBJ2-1,CASSLGASAYNEQFF,TGTGCCAGCAGTCTTGGGGCGTCCGCATACAATGAGCAGTTCTTC
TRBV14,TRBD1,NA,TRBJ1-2,CASSQEIGTDRGAGYTF,TGTGCCAGCAGCCAAGAGATTGGGACCGACAGGGGCGCTGGCTACACCTTC
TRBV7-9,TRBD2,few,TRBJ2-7,CASRETSDSYEQYF,TGTGCCAGCAGGGAAACTAGCGACTCCTACGAGCAGTACTTC
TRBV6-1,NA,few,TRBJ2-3,CASSALIAGSTDTQYF,TGTGCCAGCAGTGCCCTGATCGCGGGAAGCACAGATACGCAGTATTTT
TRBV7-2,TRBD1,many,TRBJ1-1,CASSWSFGQGSLNTEAFF,TGTGCCAGCAGCTGGAGCTTCGGACAGGGAAGTCTGAACACTGAAGCTTTCTTT
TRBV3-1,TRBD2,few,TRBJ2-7,CASSRDWEGWSYEQYF,TGTGCCAGCAGCCGGGATTGGGAGGGCTGGTCCTACGAGCAGTACTTC
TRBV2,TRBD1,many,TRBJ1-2,CASSEPGTGGANGYTF,TGTGCCAGCAGCGAACCCGGGACAGGGGGCGCAAATGGCTACACCTTC
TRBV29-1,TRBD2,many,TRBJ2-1,CSVVAGDREQFF,TGCAGCGTTGTAGCGGGAGATCGTGAGCAGTTCTTC
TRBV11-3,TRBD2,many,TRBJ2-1,CASSLASGYNEQFF,TGTGCCAGCAGCTTAGCTAGCGGTTACAATGAGCAGTTCTTC
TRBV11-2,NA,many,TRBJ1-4,CASSLSQEVGEKLFF,TGTGCCAGCAGCTTATCACAGGAAGTTGGCGAAAAACTGTTTTTT
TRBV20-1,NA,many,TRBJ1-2,CSAREVSYGYTF,TGCAGTGCTAGAGAAGTATCTTATGGCTACACCTTC
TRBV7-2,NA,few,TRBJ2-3,CASSSPSSRPDTQYF,TGTGCCAGCAGCTCCCCCTCGTCTCGACCAGATACGCAGTATTTT
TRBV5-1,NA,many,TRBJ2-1,CSSRIATVDEQFF,TGCTCCAGCAGGATAGCGACGGTCGATGAGCAGTTCTTC
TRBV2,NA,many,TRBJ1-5,CASSERGVDQPQHF,TGTGCCAGCAGTGAAAGGGGGGTGGATCAGCCCCAGCATTTT
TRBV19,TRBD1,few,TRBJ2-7,CASSMDRGGINEQYF,TGTGCCAGTAGTATGGACAGGGGGGGAATCAACGAGCAGTACTTC
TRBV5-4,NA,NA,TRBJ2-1,CASSQIDDNLYNEQFF,TGTGCCAGCAGCCAGATCGACGATAACCTCTACAATGAGCAGTTCTTC
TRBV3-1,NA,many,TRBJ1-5,CASSRTDNQPQHF,TGTGCCAGCAGCCGGACAGACAATCAGCCCCAGCATTTT
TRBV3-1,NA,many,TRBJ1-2,CASSQDGVGVIGGYTF,TGTGCCAGCAGCCAAGATGGGGTAGGGGTTATTGGTGGCTACACCTTC
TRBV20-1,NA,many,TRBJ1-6,CSARLRGLRNSPLHF,TGCAGTGCCAGACTTAGAGGGCTGAGGAATTCACCCCTCCACTTT
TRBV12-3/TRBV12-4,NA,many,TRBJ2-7,CASRRLGDYSEQYF,TGTGCCAGCAGGCGCCTGGGAGACTATTCCGAGCAGTACTTC